Described below is a single T cell receptor (beta chain) sequence and its context. The antigen is undetermined. This specimen belongs to a study of tumor-infiltrating lymphocytes in glioblastoma multiforme. TCRB libraries came from RNA via three nested multiplex PCR rounds. These TCRB libraries lack any described unique molecular identifiers. TCRdb used MiXCR to reprocess the multiplex PCR reads, holding one entry per CDR3 protein. This table holds around 30,000 distinct CDR3 sequences, 50% to 75% found once. V lost 1 base and J lost 4, with 10 bases in between. This CDR3 comprises 15 residues. Germline V gene sequence: CDR1 LGHNA, CDR2 YSLEER. Regarding the study as a whole: Functional subtype sorting of these T cells was not performed. TCR plus mutation findings rest on a single glioblastoma patient.

The clonotype was recovered from a male donor with glioblastoma. Input material: brain tumor tissue. The J gene is TRBJ2-2, the V gene TRBV4-3; no clear D gene. The CDR3 coding sequence is TGCGCCAGCAGCCAAGTGCCAGACCTCACCGGGGAGCTGTTTTTT. Its translation: CASSQVPDLTGELFF.